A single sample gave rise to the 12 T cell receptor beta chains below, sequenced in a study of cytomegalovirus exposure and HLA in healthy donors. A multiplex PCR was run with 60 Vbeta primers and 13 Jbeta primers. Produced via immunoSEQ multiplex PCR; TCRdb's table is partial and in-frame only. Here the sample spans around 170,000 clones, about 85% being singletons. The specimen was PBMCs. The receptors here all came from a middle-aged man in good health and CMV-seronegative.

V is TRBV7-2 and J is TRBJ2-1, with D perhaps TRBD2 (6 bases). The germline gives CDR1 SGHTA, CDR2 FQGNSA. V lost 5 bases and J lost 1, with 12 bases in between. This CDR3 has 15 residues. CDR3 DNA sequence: TGTGCCAGCAGCCAGCAGGCGGGGTCCTACAATGAGCAGTTCTTC. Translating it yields CASSQQAGSYNEQFF.

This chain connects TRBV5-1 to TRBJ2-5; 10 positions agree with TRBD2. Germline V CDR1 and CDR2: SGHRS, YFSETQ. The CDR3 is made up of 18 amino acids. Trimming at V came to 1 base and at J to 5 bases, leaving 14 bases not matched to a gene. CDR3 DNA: TGCGCCAGCAGCTTGATAGAGAGGACTAGCGGTAGGTCGGAGACCCAGTACTTC. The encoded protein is CASSLIERTSGRSETQYF.

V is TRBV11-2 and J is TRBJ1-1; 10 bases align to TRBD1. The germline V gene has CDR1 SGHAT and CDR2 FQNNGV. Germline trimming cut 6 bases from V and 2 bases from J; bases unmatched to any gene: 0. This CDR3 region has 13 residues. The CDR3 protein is CASRTGGNTEAFF. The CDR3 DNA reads TGTGCCAGCAGGACAGGGGGCAACACTGAAGCTTTCTTT.

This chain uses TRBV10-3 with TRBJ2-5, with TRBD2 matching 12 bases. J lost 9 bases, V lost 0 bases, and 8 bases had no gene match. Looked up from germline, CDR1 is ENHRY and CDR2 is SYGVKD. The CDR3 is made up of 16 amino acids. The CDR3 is CAISESWTSGDGAQYF. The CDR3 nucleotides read TGTGCCATCAGTGAGTCCTGGACTAGCGGGGATGGGGCCCAGTACTTC.

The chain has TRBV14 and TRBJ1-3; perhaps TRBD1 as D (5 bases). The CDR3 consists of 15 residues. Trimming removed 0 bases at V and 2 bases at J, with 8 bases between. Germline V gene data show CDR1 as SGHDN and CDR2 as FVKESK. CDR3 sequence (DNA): TGTGCCAGCAGCCAAGATCTAGGGGCTGGAAACACCATATATTTT. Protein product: CASSQDLGAGNTIYF.

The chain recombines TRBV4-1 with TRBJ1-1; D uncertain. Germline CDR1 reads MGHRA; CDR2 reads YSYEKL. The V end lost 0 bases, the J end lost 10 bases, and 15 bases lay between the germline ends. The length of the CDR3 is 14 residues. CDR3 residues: CASSQDQRVGGAFF. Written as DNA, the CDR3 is TGCGCCAGCAGCCAAGATCAGAGGGTCGGAGGAGCTTTCTTT.

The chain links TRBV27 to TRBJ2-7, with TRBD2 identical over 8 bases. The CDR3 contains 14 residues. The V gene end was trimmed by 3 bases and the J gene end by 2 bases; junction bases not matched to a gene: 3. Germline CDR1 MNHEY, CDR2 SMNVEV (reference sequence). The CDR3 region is CASSFSGGAYEQYF. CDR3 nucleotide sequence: TGTGCCAGCAGTTTCTCCGGGGGGGCCTACGAGCAGTACTTC.

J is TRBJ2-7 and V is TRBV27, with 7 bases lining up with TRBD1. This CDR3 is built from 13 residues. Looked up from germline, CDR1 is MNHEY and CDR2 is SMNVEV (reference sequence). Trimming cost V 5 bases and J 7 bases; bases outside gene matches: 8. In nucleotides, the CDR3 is TGTGCCAGCAGTGGGACAGCGGTAGGTGAGCAGTACTTC. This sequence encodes CASSGTAVGEQYF.

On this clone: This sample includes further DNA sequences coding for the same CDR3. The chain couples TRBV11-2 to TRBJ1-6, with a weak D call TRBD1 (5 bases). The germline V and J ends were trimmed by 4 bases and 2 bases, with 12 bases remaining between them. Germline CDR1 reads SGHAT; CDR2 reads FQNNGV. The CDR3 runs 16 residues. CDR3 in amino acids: CASSSMTGAYNSPLHF. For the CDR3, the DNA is TGTGCCAGCAGCTCTATGACGGGGGCCTATAATTCACCCCTCCACTTT.

The CDR3 nucleotides are TGTGCCAGCAGCTTTGGCGATACGCAGTATTTT. Its protein product is CASSFGDTQYF. The V call is TRBV11-3, the J call TRBJ2-3; D gene uncertain. The CDR3 runs to 11 residues. Trimming stripped 3 bases from V and 6 bases from J, with 4 bases between. Germline CDR1 SGHNT, CDR2 YENEEA.

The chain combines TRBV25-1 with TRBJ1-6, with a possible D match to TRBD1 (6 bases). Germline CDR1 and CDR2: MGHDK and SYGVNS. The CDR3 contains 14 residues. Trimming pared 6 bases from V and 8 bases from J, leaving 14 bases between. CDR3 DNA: TGTGCCAGCAGATCGACAGGCAGGGATTCACCCCTCCACTTT. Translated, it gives CASRSTGRDSPLHF.

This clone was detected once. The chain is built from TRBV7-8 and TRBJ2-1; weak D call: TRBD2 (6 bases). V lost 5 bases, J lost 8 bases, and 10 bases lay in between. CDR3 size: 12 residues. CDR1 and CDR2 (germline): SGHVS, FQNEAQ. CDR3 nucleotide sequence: TGTGCCAGCAGCGGGCCGGGGGATGAGCAGTTCTTC. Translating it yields CASSGPGDEQFF. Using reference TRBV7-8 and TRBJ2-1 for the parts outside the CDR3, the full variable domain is GAGVSQSPRYKVAKRGQDVALRCDPISGHVSLFWYQQALGQGPEFLTYFQNEAQLDKSGLPSDRFFAERPEGSVSTLKIQRTQQEDSAVYLCASSGPGDEQFFGPGTRLTVL.